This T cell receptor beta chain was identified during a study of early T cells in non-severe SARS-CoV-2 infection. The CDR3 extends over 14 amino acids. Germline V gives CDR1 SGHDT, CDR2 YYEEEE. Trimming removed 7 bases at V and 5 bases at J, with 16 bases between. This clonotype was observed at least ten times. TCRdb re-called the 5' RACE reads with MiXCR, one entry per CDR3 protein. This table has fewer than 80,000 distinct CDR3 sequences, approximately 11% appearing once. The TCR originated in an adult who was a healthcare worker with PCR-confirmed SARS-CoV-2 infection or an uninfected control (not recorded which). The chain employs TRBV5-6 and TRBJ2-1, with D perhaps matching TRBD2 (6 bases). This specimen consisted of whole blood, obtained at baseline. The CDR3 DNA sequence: TGTGCCAGCGGTAGCGGCCTTCCGGACAATGAGCAGTTCTTC. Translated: CASGSGLPDNEQFF.